What follows describes a single T cell receptor beta chain. CDR1 SGHRS and CDR2 YFSETQ come from the germline V gene. V lost 6 bases, J lost 2 bases, and 8 bases stayed unmatched. This CDR3 is 15 amino acids long. This entry comes from a study of blood T cell repertoires in COVID-19. Study background: Material from acute and convalescent COVID-19 was sourced from the United States, Italy and Spain. T cells, B-cell-depleted T cells, or PBMCs provided the cDNA or gDNA that served as material.

How the authors handled the data: It was from reference gene primer amplification that nucleated cell counts were estimated. The method was immunoSEQ multiplex PCR; TCRdb's version includes in-frame clones alone and lacks a portion of them. V and J calls plus clone size are reproduced from that table; the DNA served to infer D and trimming. The repertoire holds approximately 13,000 clones, with roughly 85% as singletons. The chain combines TRBV5-1 with TRBJ2-3; 8 positions match TRBD2. The TCR originated in a human donor in a cohort sampled during active COVID-19. Source material: peripheral blood. CDR3 nucleotides: TGCGCCAGCACGGTTAGCGGGGAACCCACAGATACGCAGTATTTT. It yields the protein CASTVSGEPTDTQYF.